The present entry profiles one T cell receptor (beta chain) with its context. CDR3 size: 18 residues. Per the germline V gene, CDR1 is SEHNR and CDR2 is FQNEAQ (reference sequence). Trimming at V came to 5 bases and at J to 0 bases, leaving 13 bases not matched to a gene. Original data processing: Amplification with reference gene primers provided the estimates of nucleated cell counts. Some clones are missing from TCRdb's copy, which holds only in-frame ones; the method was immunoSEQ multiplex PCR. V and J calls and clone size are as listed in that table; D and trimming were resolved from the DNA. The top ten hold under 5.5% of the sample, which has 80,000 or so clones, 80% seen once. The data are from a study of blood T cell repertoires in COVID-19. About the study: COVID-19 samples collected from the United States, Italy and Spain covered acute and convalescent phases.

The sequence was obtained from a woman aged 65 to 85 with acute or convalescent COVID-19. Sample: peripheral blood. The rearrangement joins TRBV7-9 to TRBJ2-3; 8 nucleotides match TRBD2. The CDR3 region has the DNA TGTGCCAGCAGCCCCGTGCGGAGCGGGGGATTTAGCACAGATACGCAGTATTTT. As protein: CASSPVRSGGFSTDTQYF.